This TCR beta chain was observed in a study of blood T cell repertoires in COVID-19. Sequencing was performed with immunoSEQ multiplex PCR; in TCRdb, only in-frame clones are kept and a portion is missing. The sample includes around 240,000 clones, 70% to 90% seen only once; the top ten take about 0.93%. The sequencing sample was made of peripheral blood. The source of this sequence is a middle-aged man with acute or convalescent COVID-19.

The CDR3 reads CASSPLSDSPLHF. CDR3 nucleotide sequence: TGTGCCAGCTCACCACTTTCAGATTCACCCCTCCACTTT. The rearrangement joins TRBV18 to TRBJ1-6, with D hard to call. The CDR3 covers 13 residues. Trimming removed 1 base at V and 8 bases at J, with 6 bases between. Germline CDR1 is KGHSH and CDR2 is LQKENI.